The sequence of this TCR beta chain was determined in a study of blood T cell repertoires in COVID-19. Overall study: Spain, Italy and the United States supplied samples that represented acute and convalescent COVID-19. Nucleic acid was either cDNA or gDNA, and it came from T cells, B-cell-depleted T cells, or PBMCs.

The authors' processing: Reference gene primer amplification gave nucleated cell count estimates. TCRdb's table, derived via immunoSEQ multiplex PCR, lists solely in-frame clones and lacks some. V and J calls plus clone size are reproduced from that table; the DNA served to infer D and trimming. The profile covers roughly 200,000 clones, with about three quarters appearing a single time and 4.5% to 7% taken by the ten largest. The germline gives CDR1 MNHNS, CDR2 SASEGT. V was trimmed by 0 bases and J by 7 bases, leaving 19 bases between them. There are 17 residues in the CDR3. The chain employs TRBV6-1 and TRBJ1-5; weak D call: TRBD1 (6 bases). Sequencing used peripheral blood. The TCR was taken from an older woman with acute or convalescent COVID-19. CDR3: CASSEAWGRGIWQPQHF. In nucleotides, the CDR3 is TGTGCCAGCAGTGAAGCGTGGGGCAGGGGAATTTGGCAGCCCCAGCATTTT.